The clone carrying this TCR beta chain was seen more than once but under ten times. Its antigen remains unknown. This entry comes from a study of cytotoxic CD8 clonotypes in ibrutinib-treated CLL. Study conclusions and caveats: Clonality (at baseline) was higher than in age-matched healthy donors and tracked circulating CD8+ T-cell counts.

Profiled with immunoSEQ multiplex PCR; TCRdb holds only in-frame clones, not every one. The data hold some 300,000 clones, with 80% observed a single time. Between the trimmed V and J ends, which lost 5 bases and 0 bases, there was a span of 5 bases. The germline V gene encodes CDR1 SGHTA and CDR2 FQGNSA. The CDR3 spans 13 residues. This TCR was sampled from a human donor with chronic lymphocytic leukemia. The chain carries TRBV7-2 and TRBJ1-5, with D hard to call. The input for sequencing was PBMCs, taken before ibrutinib treatment. The CDR3 DNA sequence: TGTGCCAGCAGCCCGTATAGCAATCAGCCCCAGCATTTT. Translating gives CASSPYSNQPQHF.